A selection of T cell receptor beta chains follows, all from one sample in a study of regulatory T cells in long-lasting Graves disease. TCRdb reprocessed the multiplex PCR reads via MiXCR and lists one record per CDR3 protein. The sample includes about 660,000 distinct CDR3 sequences, around 32% of them seen just once. The specimen was peripheral blood mononuclear cells (PBMCs), collected when the disease was refractory, from a patient treated with antithyroid drugs. These receptors were obtained from a female donor with Graves disease. Each CDR3 is given with its conserved first and last residue. Fields, in order: J gene, D gene, V gene, clone size, CDR3 protein, CDR3 DNA. D genes are given only for firm matches. A clone size is listed for some rows: how often the clone was seen (once, few, many), or a class if it is expanded.

>TRBJ1-5|TRBD1|TRBV6-1|.
CASTIDRAVAQPQHF
TGTGCCAGCACCATAGACAGGGCAGTGGCTCAGCCCCAGCATTTT
>TRBJ1-5|.|TRBV6-1|few
CASTRGQANQPQHF
TGTGCCAGCACCCGGGGTCAGGCAAATCAGCCCCAGCATTTT
>TRBJ2-5|.|TRBV6-1|few
CASRTTGSPQETQYF
TGTGCCAGCAGGACGACCGGGAGTCCGCAAGAGACCCAGTACTTC
>TRBJ2-7|TRBD1|TRBV6-2/TRBV6-3|few
CASSYGNRGHEQYF
TGTGCCAGCAGTTACGGAAACAGGGGCCACGAGCAGTACTTC
>TRBJ2-7|.|TRBV27|.
CASSPGGRVEQYF
TGTGCCAGCAGCCCCGGGGGTAGGGTGGAGCAGTACTTC
>TRBJ1-5|TRBD1|TRBV30|.
CAWRTGGQPQHF
TGTGCCTGGAGGACAGGGGGCCAGCCCCAGCATTTT
>TRBJ2-2|.|TRBV2|many
CASTEDSYTGELFF
TGTGCCAGCACCGAGGACAGTTACACCGGGGAGCTGTTTTTT
>TRBJ1-2|.|TRBV5-8|few
CASSLPGYRAYGYTF
TGTGCCAGCAGCTTGCCGGGGTATAGGGCCTATGGCTACACCTTC
>TRBJ1-2|.|TRBV5-1|few
CASSFSDTRDLGGYTF
TGCGCCAGCAGCTTCTCCGACACGAGAGATCTAGGTGGCTACACCTTC
>TRBJ1-5|TRBD1|TRBV6-5|few
CASSYNGDRGGVRNQPQHF
TGTGCCAGCAGTTACAATGGGGACAGGGGCGGCGTTCGGAATCAGCCCCAGCATTTT
>TRBJ1-2|.|TRBV7-3|.
CASSLTGGLTGYTF
TGTGCCAGCAGCTTAACTGGGGGACTCACGGGCTACACCTTC
>TRBJ2-7|TRBD2|TRBV10-2|.
CASRDLAGAAYEQYF
TGCGCCAGCAGGGATCTCGCGGGAGCGGCGTACGAGCAGTACTTC
>TRBJ2-6|.|TRBV7-9|.
CASSFRRASGANVLTF
TGTGCCAGCAGCTTCCGCAGAGCCTCTGGGGCCAACGTCCTGACTTTC
>TRBJ1-2|TRBD1|TRBV6-1|few
CASSPVAGQGANYGYTF
TGTGCCAGCAGTCCGGTTGCAGGACAGGGGGCTAACTATGGCTACACCTTC
>TRBJ1-6|TRBD1|TRBV30|.
CAWIAGTGDSPLHF
TGTGCCTGGATAGCCGGGACAGGGGATTCACCCCTCCACTTT
>TRBJ1-5|.|TRBV2|many
CASTRQNQPQHF
TGTGCCAGCACTCGGCAGAATCAGCCCCAGCATTTT
>TRBJ1-1|.|TRBV20-1|.
CSARSTLNTEAFF
TGCAGTGCTAGGAGCACCCTGAACACTGAAGCTTTCTTT
>TRBJ1-1|.|TRBV29-1|.
CSVSRTQNTEAFF
TGCAGCGTGTCCCGGACACAGAACACTGAAGCTTTCTTT
>TRBJ2-7|TRBD2|TRBV6-1|.
CASKASGTYEQYF
TGTGCCAGCAAGGCTAGCGGAACCTACGAGCAGTACTTC
>TRBJ2-7|.|TRBV15|.
CATSRDWAGVVEQYF
TGTGCCACCAGCAGAGATTGGGCAGGGGTGGTCGAGCAGTACTTC
>TRBJ1-2|TRBD1|TRBV6-1|.
CAGRTGDYGYTF
TGTGCCGGACGAACAGGGGACTATGGCTACACCTTC
>TRBJ2-5|TRBD2|TRBV9|.
CASSGNGLAGETQYF
TGTGCCAGCAGCGGAAACGGACTAGCGGGAGAGACCCAGTACTTC
>TRBJ1-5|.|TRBV12-3/TRBV12-4|.
CASSEAGMGGSNQPQHF
TGTGCCAGCAGTGAAGCGGGTATGGGAGGAAGCAATCAGCCCCAGCATTTT
>TRBJ2-7|.|TRBV20-1|.
CSARETGDKQYF
TGCAGTGCTAGAGAGACGGGAGATAAGCAGTACTTC
>TRBJ1-4|TRBD1|TRBV10-3|.
CAISEGQGVRRSEKLFF
TGTGCCATCAGTGAGGGACAGGGGGTGCGGAGGAGTGAAAAACTGTTTTTT
>TRBJ1-1|.|TRBV29-1|.
CSVAGEGATEAFF
TGCAGCGTCGCGGGAGAGGGTGCGACTGAAGCTTTCTTT
>TRBJ1-2|TRBD1|TRBV6-2/TRBV6-3|once
CASSYLGQGARNYGYTF
TGTGCCAGCAGTTACTTGGGACAGGGGGCTAGGAACTATGGCTACACCTTC
>TRBJ2-5|.|TRBV20-1|.
CSARDPGNQETQYF
TGCAGTGCTAGAGATCCCGGAAACCAAGAGACCCAGTACTTC
>TRBJ1-5|TRBD1|TRBV20-1|few
CSARETGGQPQHF
TGCAGTGCTAGAGAGACAGGGGGACAGCCCCAGCATTTT
>TRBJ2-7|TRBD1|TRBV30|few
CAWSTGTGGNEQYF
TGTGCCTGGAGTACCGGGACAGGGGGCAACGAGCAGTACTTC
>TRBJ1-1|TRBD1|TRBV5-5|.
CASSSEGARYTEAFF
TGTGCCAGCAGCTCTGAGGGGGCGAGGTACACTGAAGCTTTCTTT
>TRBJ1-1|TRBD1|TRBV10-2|once
CASSESGQGSRDTEAFF
TGCGCCAGCAGTGAGTCAGGACAGGGTTCTCGGGACACTGAAGCTTTCTTT
>TRBJ2-7|TRBD2|TRBV15|.
CATSSPTSGYEQYF
TGTGCCACCAGCTCCCCGACTAGCGGCTACGAGCAGTACTTC
>TRBJ1-1|.|TRBV12-3/TRBV12-4|.
CASSSRTASPEAFF
TGTGCCAGCAGTTCCCGGACAGCCAGCCCTGAAGCTTTCTTT
>TRBJ2-1|.|TRBV6-2/TRBV6-3|.
CASSEAPGLYNEQFF
TGTGCCAGCAGCGAAGCCCCGGGCCTCTACAATGAGCAGTTCTTC
>TRBJ1-5|.|TRBV20-1|few
CSAVVLFGSNQPQHF
TGCAGTGCCGTAGTTTTGTTCGGCAGCAATCAGCCCCAGCATTTT
>TRBJ1-1|TRBD1|TRBV25-1|few
CASSPSDRGGMNTEAFF
TGTGCCAGCAGTCCTAGTGACAGGGGGGGAATGAACACTGAAGCTTTCTTT
>TRBJ1-1|.|TRBV3-1|.
CASSQEWRATEAFF
TGTGCCAGCAGCCAGGAGTGGCGGGCCACTGAAGCTTTCTTT
>TRBJ1-4|.|TRBV2|.
CASSESEGEKLFF
TGTGCCAGCAGTGAGAGCGAGGGGGAAAAACTGTTTTTT
>TRBJ1-5|.|TRBV6-1|few
CASRRDFNQPQHF
TGTGCCAGCCGCCGGGACTTCAATCAGCCCCAGCATTTT
>TRBJ1-1|.|TRBV19|.
CASSIEDRPAATEAFF
TGTGCCAGTAGTATAGAAGACAGGCCGGCGGCCACTGAAGCTTTCTTT